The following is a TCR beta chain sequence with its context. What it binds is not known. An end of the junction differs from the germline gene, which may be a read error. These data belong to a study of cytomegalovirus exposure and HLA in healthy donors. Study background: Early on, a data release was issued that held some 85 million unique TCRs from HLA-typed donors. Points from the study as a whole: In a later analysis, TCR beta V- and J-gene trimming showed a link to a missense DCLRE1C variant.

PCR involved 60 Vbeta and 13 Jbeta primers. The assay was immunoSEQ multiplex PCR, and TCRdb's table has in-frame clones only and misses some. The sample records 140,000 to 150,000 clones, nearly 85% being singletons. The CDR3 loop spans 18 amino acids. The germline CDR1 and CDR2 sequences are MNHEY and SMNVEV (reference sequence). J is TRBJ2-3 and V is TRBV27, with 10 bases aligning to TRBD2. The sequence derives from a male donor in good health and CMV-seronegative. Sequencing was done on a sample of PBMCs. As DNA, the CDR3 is TGTGCCAGCAGTTCCTCACTCACCTCTAGCGGGAGCACGGATACGCAGTATTTT. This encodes CASSSSLTSSGSTDTQYF.